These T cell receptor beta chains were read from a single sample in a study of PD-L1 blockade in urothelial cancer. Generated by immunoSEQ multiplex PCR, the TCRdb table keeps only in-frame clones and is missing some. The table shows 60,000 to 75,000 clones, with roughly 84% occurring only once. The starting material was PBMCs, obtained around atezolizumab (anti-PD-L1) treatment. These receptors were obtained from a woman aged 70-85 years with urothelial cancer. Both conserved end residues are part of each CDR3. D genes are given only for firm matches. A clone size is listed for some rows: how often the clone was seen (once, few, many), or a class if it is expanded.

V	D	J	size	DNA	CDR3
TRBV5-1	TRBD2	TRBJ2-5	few	TGCGCCAGCAGCTTGTTCGGGGGGACCATCCAAGAGACCCAGTACTTC	CASSLFGGTIQETQYF
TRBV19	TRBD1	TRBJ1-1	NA	TGTGCCAGTAGTACCACAGGGGGGACTGAAGCTTTCTTT	CASSTTGGTEAFF
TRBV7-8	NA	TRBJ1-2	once	TGTGCCAGCAGCTTAGGGACACCAAACTATGGCTACACCTTC	CASSLGTPNYGYTF
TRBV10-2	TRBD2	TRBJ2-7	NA	TGCGCCAGCAGTGAGTTTTCAGGCGGGGGATTCTCCTACGAGCAGTACTTC	CASSEFSGGGFSYEQYF
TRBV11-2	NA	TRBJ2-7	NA	TGTGCCAGCACCCAGGGATGGCCGTACTTGTACGAGCAGTACTTC	CASTQGWPYLYEQYF
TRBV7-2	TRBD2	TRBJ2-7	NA	TGTGCCAGCAGCTTAGCTATTAGCGGGGGGGCCTACGAGCAGTACTTC	CASSLAISGGAYEQYF
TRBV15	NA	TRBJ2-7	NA	TGTGCCACCAGTAAAGACACTGATCTCTACGAGCAGTACTTC	CATSKDTDLYEQYF
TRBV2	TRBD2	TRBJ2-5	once	TGTGCCAGCAGTCCCCTAGCGGGGGGGCCCCAAGAGACCCAGTACTTC	CASSPLAGGPQETQYF
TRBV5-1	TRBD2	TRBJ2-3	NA	TGCGCCAGCAGCCCCTCACCGACTAGCGGGTACACAGATACGCAGTATTTT	CASSPSPTSGYTDTQYF
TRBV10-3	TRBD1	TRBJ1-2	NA	TGTGCCATCAGTCCTGCGCGGGAAGGGACAGGGGTGGGCTACACCTTC	CAISPAREGTGVGYTF
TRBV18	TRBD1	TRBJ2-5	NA	TGTGCCAGCTCACCACGAGGGACAGGCCAAGAGACCCAGTACTTC	CASSPRGTGQETQYF
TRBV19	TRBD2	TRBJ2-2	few	TGTGCCAGTAGTATAGGGCTAGCGGGAGACACCGGGGAGCTGTTTTTT	CASSIGLAGDTGELFF
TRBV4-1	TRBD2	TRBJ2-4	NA	TGCGCCAGCAGCCAAGATCAAGCGGGGGACTTGTTAGCCAAAAACATTCAGTACTTC	CASSQDQAGDLLAKNIQYF
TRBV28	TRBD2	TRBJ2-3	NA	TGTGCCAGCAGTTTCGGGGGACTAGCGGGAATGATAGATACGCAGTATTTT	CASSFGGLAGMIDTQYF
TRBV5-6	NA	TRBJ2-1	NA	TGTGCCAGCAGCTTGGGGGCCACGATGGGAGGATCCTACAATGAGCAGTTCTTC	CASSLGATMGGSYNEQFF
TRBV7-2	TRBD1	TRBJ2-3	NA	TGTGCCAGCAGCTTAGTCGGGGACAGGGTAGCACATACGCAGTATTTT	CASSLVGDRVAHTQYF
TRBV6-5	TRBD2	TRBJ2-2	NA	TGTGCCAGCATAGCGGGGGTAGGGGGGGAGCTGTTTTTT	CASIAGVGGELFF
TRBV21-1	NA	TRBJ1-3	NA	TGTGCCAGCAGCCCAGGCGGGGGGCTGGGTGGAAACACCATATATTTT	CASSPGGGLGGNTIYF
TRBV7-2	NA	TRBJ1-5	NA	TGTGCCAGCAGCCGGTCGACAGCACTGAGCAATCAGCCCCAGCATTTT	CASSRSTALSNQPQHF
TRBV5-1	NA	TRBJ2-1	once	TGCGCCAGCAGCTTGGAAGACTACGTAGATGAGCAGTTCTTC	CASSLEDYVDEQFF
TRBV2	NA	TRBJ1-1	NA	TGTGCCAGCCTCAGGATGAACACTGAAGCTTTCTTT	CASLRMNTEAFF
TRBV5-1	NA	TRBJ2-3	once	TGCGCCAGCAGCTTGGGGTCTAGCGGCACAGATACGCAGTATTTT	CASSLGSSGTDTQYF
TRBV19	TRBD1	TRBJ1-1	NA	TGTGCCAGTAGTATCACAGGGGGCGCGGGAGAAGCTTTCTTT	CASSITGGAGEAFF
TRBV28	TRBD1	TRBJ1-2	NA	TGTGCCAGCAGGCGGGACAGGGCGACCTATGGCTACACCTTC	CASRRDRATYGYTF
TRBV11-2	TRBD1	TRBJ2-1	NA	TGTGCCAGCCGGGACAGGGAAAAGGACAATGAGCAGTTCTTC	CASRDREKDNEQFF
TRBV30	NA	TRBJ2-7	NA	TGTGCCTGGAGTCCAAACCTATTAGACGAGCAGTACTTC	CAWSPNLLDEQYF
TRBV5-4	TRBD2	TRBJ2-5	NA	TGTGCCAGCAGCTCACTGGGACTAGCGGGAGCGATCCGCGGGACCCAGTACTTC	CASSSLGLAGAIRGTQYF
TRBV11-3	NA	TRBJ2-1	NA	TGTGCCAGCAGCCAGGGGTACAATGAGCAGTTCTTC	CASSQGYNEQFF
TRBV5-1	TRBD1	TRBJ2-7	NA	TGCGCCAGCAGCATAACCGGGACAGGGCTAAGGGAACTGTACTTC	CASSITGTGLRELYF
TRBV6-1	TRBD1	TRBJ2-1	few	TGTGCCAGCAGTGAGGGGACAGGGAACGTGGGCTCCTACAATGAGCAGTTCTTC	CASSEGTGNVGSYNEQFF
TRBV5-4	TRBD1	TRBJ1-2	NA	TGTGCCAGCAGCCCCCCTTTCGGACAGGTCAACTATGGCTACACCTTC	CASSPPFGQVNYGYTF
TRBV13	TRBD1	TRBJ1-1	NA	TGTGCCAGCAGCGGCAGACAGGGGGCAGGAGCTTTCTTT	CASSGRQGAGAFF
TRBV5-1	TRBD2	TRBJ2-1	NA	TGCGCCAGCAGCTTGGGGCTAGCGGGTTACAATGAGCAGTTCTTC	CASSLGLAGYNEQFF
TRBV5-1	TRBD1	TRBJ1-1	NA	TGCGCCAGCAGCTTACGGGACAGAGCCACTGAAGCTTTCTTT	CASSLRDRATEAFF
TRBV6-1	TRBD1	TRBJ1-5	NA	TGTGCCAGCAGTGAAAGGGAGAGGGGGCGCCCCTTAAGCAATCAGCCCCAGCATTTT	CASSERERGRPLSNQPQHF
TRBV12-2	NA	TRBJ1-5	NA	TGTGCAAGTCGCTTAGCGCTCAGGCTTCGGTTCCAGCCCCAGCATTTT	CASRLALRLRFQPQHF
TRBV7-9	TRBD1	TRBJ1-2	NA	TGTGCCAGCAGCTACGGGGACAGCACTAACTATGGCTACACCTTC	CASSYGDSTNYGYTF
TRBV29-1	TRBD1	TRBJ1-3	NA	TGCAGCGTACAGGGGGCACTCCGTGGATCTGGAAACACCATATATTTT	CSVQGALRGSGNTIYF
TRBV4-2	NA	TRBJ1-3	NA	TGTGCCAGCAGCCAGGGACACGACTCTGGAAACACCATATATTTT	CASSQGHDSGNTIYF
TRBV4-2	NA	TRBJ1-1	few	TGTGCCAGCAGCCAAGGGCAGGGGCCGAACACTGAAGCTTTCTTT	CASSQGQGPNTEAFF
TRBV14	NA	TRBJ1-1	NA	TGTGCCAGCAGCCAGTCCTGGCGGGGCGCTTGGGGAGCTTTCTTT	CASSQSWRGAWGAFF
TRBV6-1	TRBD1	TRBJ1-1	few	TGTGCCAGCAGGCCAGGGGGCGTGAACACTGAAGCTTTCTTT	CASRPGGVNTEAFF
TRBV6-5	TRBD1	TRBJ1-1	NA	TGTGCCAGCAAACCGGGACAGGCGAACACTGAAGCTTTCTTT	CASKPGQANTEAFF
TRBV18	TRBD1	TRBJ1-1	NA	TGTGCCAGCTCACCCCGGACAGGGGACACTGAAGCTTTCTTT	CASSPRTGDTEAFF
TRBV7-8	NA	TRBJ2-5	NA	TGTGCCAGCAGCTTAAGGGAGACGTACCAAGAGACCCAGTACTTC	CASSLRETYQETQYF
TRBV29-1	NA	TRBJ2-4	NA	TGCAGCGTTTACCTCCGGGACAACAAAAACATTCAGTACTTC	CSVYLRDNKNIQYF
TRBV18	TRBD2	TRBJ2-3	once	TGTGCCAGCACCCCGACTAGCGGGAGCCCAGATACGCAGTATTTT	CASTPTSGSPDTQYF
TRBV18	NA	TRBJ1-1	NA	TGTGCCAGCTCACCACCGAACAGGGCGGACACTGAAGCTTTCTTT	CASSPPNRADTEAFF
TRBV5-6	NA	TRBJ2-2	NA	TGTGCCAGCAGCCCGTGGGGCCCCGGGGAGCTGTTTTTT	CASSPWGPGELFF
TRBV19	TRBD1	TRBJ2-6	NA	TGTGCCAGTAGTTCCACAGGGGGCTCTTTTTCTGGGGCCAACGTCCTGACTTTC	CASSSTGGSFSGANVLTF
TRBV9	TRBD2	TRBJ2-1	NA	TGTGCCAGCAGCGAAGGGAAGAGCGGGGGGAGGTACAATGAGCAGTTCTTC	CASSEGKSGGRYNEQFF
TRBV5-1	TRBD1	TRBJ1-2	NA	TGCGCCAGCAGCTTGGGGGACAGGGAAGGCTATGGCTACACCTTC	CASSLGDREGYGYTF
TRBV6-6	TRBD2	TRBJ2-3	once	TGTGCCAGCAGGCGGGGGGAGGACACAGATACGCAGTATTTT	CASRRGEDTDTQYF
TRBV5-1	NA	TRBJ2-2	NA	TGCGCCAGCAGCTTGAGGCGGGGACCTACGAACACCGGGGAGCTGTTTTTT	CASSLRRGPTNTGELFF
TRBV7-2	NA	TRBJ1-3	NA	TGTGCCAGCAGCTTAGGACAGAGCTCTGGAAACACCATATATTTT	CASSLGQSSGNTIYF